The 16 T cell receptor beta chains given below trace back to one sample, sequenced in a study of shared clonotypes between healthy human individuals. Assay: immunoSEQ multiplex PCR; the TCRdb copy retains only in-frame clones and omits some. Of some 2,100,000 clones detected, under 97% appear once; the ten largest clones hold 0.1% to 0.15%. Specimen: naive CD4+ T cells sorted from blood. Subset given: CD45RA+ positively selected. Receptors originate from a man younger than 35 in good health.

The V call is TRBV27, the J call TRBJ2-2; tentative D call: TRBD1 (5 bases). The CDR3 is 14 residues long. Germline CDR1 reads MNHEY; CDR2 reads SMNVEV (reference sequence). V was trimmed by 3 bases and J by 9 bases, leaving 14 bases between them. In DNA, the CDR3 is TGTGCCAGCAGTTTTAGGCAGGGTGGTCGGGAGCTGTTTTTT. This translates into CASSFRQGGRELFF.

This clone was counted once. The chain has TRBV2 and TRBJ2-7; D is tentatively TRBD1 or TRBD2 (5 bases each). Trimming pared 5 bases from V and 13 bases from J, leaving 18 bases between. There are 12 residues in the CDR3. Germline values: CDR1 SNHLY, CDR2 FYNNEI. Here the CDR3 reads CASSSKGTEPYF. CDR3 coding DNA: TGTGCCAGCAGTTCGAAGGGGACGGAGCCTTACTTC.

The rearrangement joins TRBV6-6 to TRBJ1-1; the D gene is possibly TRBD1 (5 bases). The germline gives CDR1 MNHNY, CDR2 SVGAGI (reference sequence). The V gene lost 6 bases and the J gene lost 7 bases, with 9 bases spanning the gap. This CDR3 region has 11 residues. CDR3 sequence (DNA): TGTGCCAGCAGCCCCACAGGTGAAGCTTTCTTT. Amino acid sequence: CASSPTGEAFF.

The chain carries TRBV28 and TRBJ2-7; 7 positions agree with TRBD2. The CDR3 spans 15 residues. The germline CDR1 and CDR2 sequences are MDHEN and SYDVKM. The trim removed 2 bases at V and 7 bases at J, leaving 11 bases unmatched. The CDR3 coding sequence is TGTGCCAGCAGTTTAATAGCGGGTCCATCCAGAGAGCAGTACTTC. Its protein product is CASSLIAGPSREQYF.

The V gene is TRBV9, the J gene TRBJ2-1; no reliable D call. V dropped 0 bases and J dropped 10 bases, with 20 bases sitting between them. The CDR3 loop spans 16 amino acids. The V gene's germline CDR1 is SGDLS and CDR2 YYNGEE. For the CDR3, the DNA is TGTGCCAGCAGCGTAGTTTTCGGACGGTCCATCGGGGAGCAGTTCTTC. Residues: CASSVVFGRSIGEQFF.

The chain is built from TRBV6-1 and TRBJ1-2, with D uncertain. V was clipped by 3 bases and J by 0 bases, with 5 bases between them. Germline values: CDR1 MNHNS, CDR2 SASEGT. The CDR3 covers 13 residues. For the CDR3, the DNA is TGTGCCAGCAGTGATAACTCTAACTATGGCTACACCTTC. Its translation is CASSDNSNYGYTF.

This chain uses TRBV14 with TRBJ1-1; possible D gene TRBD1, 6 bases. This CDR3 contains 15 residues. With 4 bases removed from V and 4 bases from J, the gap between germline ends came to 16 bases. CDR1 is SGHDN, CDR2 FVKESK, per germline. CDR3 residues: CASSPYLGGGTEAFF. The CDR3 DNA reads as TGTGCCAGCAGCCCATATTTGGGGGGCGGCACTGAAGCTTTCTTT. Based on the CDR3 plus reference TRBV14 and TRBJ1-1, the full variable domain is EAGVTQFPSHSVIEKGQTVTLRCDPISGHDNLYWYRRVMGKEIKFLLHFVKESKQDESGMPNNRFLAERTGGTYSTLKVQPAELEDSGVYFCASSPYLGGGTEAFFGQGTRLTVV.

With respect to this clone: Other nucleotide sequences in the sample specify the same CDR3. The J gene is TRBJ2-7, the V gene TRBV6-1; 10 bases fit TRBD2. J gave up 2 bases and V 7 bases, and 5 bases lay outside the gene matches. From germline, CDR1 is MNHNS and CDR2 SASEGT. The CDR3 loop spans 14 amino acids. The CDR3 region is CASTRTSGTYEQYF. The CDR3 coding sequence is TGTGCCAGCACGAGAACTAGCGGGACCTACGAGCAGTACTTC.

DNA of the CDR3: TGTGCCAGCAGCTTGGAGTCAGGGGTGGCCTACGAGCAGTACTTC. The encoded protein is CASSLESGVAYEQYF. The genes are TRBV5-5 and TRBJ2-7; the D gene is possibly TRBD1 (6 bases). The CDR3 is 15 residues long. The ends were cut back, 0 bases at V and 2 bases at J, with 12 bases in the middle. Germline CDR1 and CDR2: SGHKS and YYEKEE (reference sequence). Full variable domain (remainder filled in from reference TRBV5-5 and TRBJ2-7): DAGVTQSPTHLIKTRGQQVTLRCSPISGHKSVSWYQQVLGQGPQFIFQYYEKEERGRGNFPDRFSARQFPNYSSELNVNALLLGDSALYLCASSLESGVAYEQYFGPGTRLTVT.

The gene calls are TRBV11-2 and TRBJ2-1, with no clear D. This CDR3 spans 15 amino acids. V gave up 1 base and J gave up 7 bases, with 14 bases separating them. Germline CDR1 is SGHAT and CDR2 is FQNNGV. Written as DNA, the CDR3 is TGTGCCAGCAGCTTAGCTGGCTGGATCGGGAATGAGCAGTTCTTC. Its translation: CASSLAGWIGNEQFF.

This clone was seen just once. The J gene is TRBJ2-7, the V gene TRBV10-2; 10 bases are shared with TRBD1. Germline values: CDR1 WSHSY, CDR2 SAAADI. CDR3 size: 15 residues. The trim removed 8 bases at V and 3 bases at J, leaving 10 bases unmatched. The chain's CDR3 is CASADVGTGVYEQYF. The DNA of the CDR3 is TGCGCCAGCGCTGACGTGGGGACAGGGGTCTACGAGCAGTACTTC.

V usage is TRBV28 and J usage is TRBJ2-7, with 11 nucleotides matching TRBD1. This CDR3 spans 14 amino acids. Germline trimming cut 8 bases from V and 2 bases from J; bases unmatched to any gene: 5. The germline V gene encodes CDR1 MDHEN and CDR2 SYDVKM. CDR3 amino acids: CASAPGQGAYEQYF. CDR3 DNA: TGTGCCAGCGCTCCGGGACAGGGGGCCTACGAGCAGTACTTC.

The chain is built from TRBV27 and TRBJ1-1; 10 bases map to TRBD1. Losses at the gene ends were 2 bases for V and 10 bases for J; bases not matched to a gene: 7. The CDR3 covers 14 residues. CDR1 is MNHEY and CDR2 is SMNVEV in the germline V gene (reference sequence). This CDR3 reads CASSLRDRGLGAFF. DNA of the CDR3: TGTGCCAGCAGTTTAAGGGACAGGGGATTAGGAGCTTTCTTT.

V and J are TRBV25-1 and TRBJ2-2; no firm D call. The CDR3 consists of 15 residues. V lost 6 bases and J lost 6, with 17 bases in between. From germline, CDR1 is MGHDK and CDR2 SYGVNS. The CDR3 region is CASSPPYPTPGELFF. CDR3 DNA: TGTGCCAGCAGCCCGCCCTATCCTACACCCGGGGAGCTGTTTTTT.

V usage is TRBV7-9 and J usage is TRBJ2-1; tentative D call: TRBD1 (6 bases). V lost 5 bases, J lost 5 bases, and 19 bases lay in between. CDR3 size: 16 residues. Per the germline V gene, CDR1 is SEHNR and CDR2 is FQNEAQ (reference sequence). CDR3 DNA sequence: TGTGCCAGCAGCCCCGTGAGGGGGACACTTGACAATGAGCAGTTCTTC. Protein: CASSPVRGTLDNEQFF.

This chain connects TRBV30 to TRBJ1-5; weak D call: TRBD1 (5 bases). V was shortened by 0 bases and J by 7 bases, with 10 bases between the two germline ends. Germline V gene data show CDR1 as GTSNPN and CDR2 as SVGIG (reference sequence). The CDR3 contains 13 residues. CDR3 loop: CAWSVNGQQPQHF. Written as DNA, the CDR3 is TGTGCCTGGAGTGTAAACGGACAACAGCCCCAGCATTTT.